Listed here are 7 T cell receptor beta chains from one sample, sequenced in a study of tumor and adjacent non-tumor tissue in lung cancer. RNA was extracted from bulk tissue without any cell sorting. Distant lung tissue was collected more than 3 cm away from the tumor edge. Three rounds of nested PCR, following a modified ARM-PCR protocol, produced the TCRbeta library. TCRdb itself ran the multiplex PCR reads through MiXCR, one entry per CDR3 protein. The table lists over 80,000 distinct CDR3 sequences, roughly three quarters of them singletons, with about a fifth in the top ten. The material sequenced was distant non-tumor lung tissue. The receptors shown here come from a woman between 50 and 59 years old with non-small cell lung cancer.

On this clonotype itself: Mismatch with germline at one junction end may stem from a read error. This chain uses TRBV6-5 with TRBJ2-6; D is possibly TRBD1 or TRBD2 (5 bases each). CDR3 length equals 15 residues. The germline V gene has CDR1 MNHEY and CDR2 SVGAGI. The CDR3 region has the DNA TGTGCCAGCAGTGAACTAGGCTCTGGGGCCAACGTCCTAACTTTC. Protein: CASSELGSGANVLTF.

A single count supports this clonotype. The chain carries TRBV11-2 and TRBJ2-5; 8 positions match TRBD2. This CDR3 region has 13 residues. The germline V gene has CDR1 SGHAT and CDR2 FQNNGV. The chain's CDR3 is CTTSLEASGRLYF. DNA for the CDR3: TGTACCACCAGCTTAGAGGCTAGCGGGCGATTGTACTTC.

In regard to this clonotype: A read error may produce the germline difference seen at one junction end. The gene calls are TRBV12-3 or TRBV12-4 and TRBJ2-3; D may be TRBD1 (5 bases). This CDR3 has 14 amino acids. This CDR3 reads CASSFRTGTDTEYF. CDR3 bases: TGTGCCAGCAGTTTTCGAACAGGCACAGATACGGAGTATTTT.

A note on this clonotype: No conserved phenylalanine or tryptophan ends this CDR3, so it is likely a read error. The chain couples TRBV4-2 to TRBJ2-7; perhaps TRBD2 as D (5 bases). The CDR3 extends over 15 amino acids. Germline V CDR1 and CDR2: LGHNA, YNFKEQ. The V end was cut by 0 bases, the J end by 3 bases, with 12 bases between. For the CDR3, the DNA is TGTGCCAGCAGCCAAGAGCCTAGTGGGAGCTACGAGCAGTACCTC. This gives the protein CASSQEPSGSYEQYL.

Remarks on this clonotype: At one boundary the junction diverges from the germline segment, which might be a read error. The chain couples TRBV11-2 to TRBJ2-1; D could derive from TRBD1 or TRBD2 (5 bases each). Germline CDR1 is SGHAT and CDR2 is FQNNGV. The length of the CDR3 is 17 residues. Here the CDR3 DNA reads TGTGCCAGCAGCTTAGTTGGGACCCCGTTTGCCACCAATGGGCAGTTCTTC. This translates into CASSLVGTPFATNGQFF.

Comment on this clonotype: This may be a read error: a much more frequent sequence differs by one nucleotide. The gene calls are TRBV5-1 and TRBJ2-2, with TRBD1 identical over 10 bases. V shed 5 bases, J shed 5 bases, and the junction held 9 bases outside the gene matches. This CDR3 has 16 residues. From germline, CDR1 is SGHRS and CDR2 YFSETQ. CDR3 sequence reads: CASRLGTGVFTGELFF. CDR3 sequence (DNA): TGCGCCAGCAGACTAGGGACAGGGGTTTTTACCGGGGAGCTGTTTTTT.

Regarding this clonotype: One end of the junction varies from germline; a read error may be responsible. The chain carries TRBV29-1 and TRBJ2-2; 10 bases line up with TRBD1. CDR3 length: 15 residues. In germline, CDR1 is SQVTM, CDR2 ANQGSEA. The CDR3 loop is CSIEAGGTGVLGLFF. The CDR3 DNA is TGCAGCATTGAAGCTGGCGGGACAGGGGTTTTAGGGCTGTTTTTT.